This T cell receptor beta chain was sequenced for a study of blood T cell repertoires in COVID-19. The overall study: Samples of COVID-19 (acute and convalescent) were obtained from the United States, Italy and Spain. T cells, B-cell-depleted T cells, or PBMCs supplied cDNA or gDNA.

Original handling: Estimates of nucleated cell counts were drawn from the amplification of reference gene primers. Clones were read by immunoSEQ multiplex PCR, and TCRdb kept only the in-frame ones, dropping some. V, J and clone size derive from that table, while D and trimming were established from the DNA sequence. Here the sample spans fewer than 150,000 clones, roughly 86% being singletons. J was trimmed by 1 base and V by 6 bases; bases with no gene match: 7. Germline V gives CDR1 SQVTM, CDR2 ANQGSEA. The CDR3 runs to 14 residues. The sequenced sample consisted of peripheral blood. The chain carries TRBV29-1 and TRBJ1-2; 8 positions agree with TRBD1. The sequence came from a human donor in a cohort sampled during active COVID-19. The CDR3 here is CSVEAGGYNYGYTF. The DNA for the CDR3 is TGCAGCGTCGAGGCAGGGGGCTATAACTATGGCTACACCTTC.